Each of the 27 T cell receptor beta chains below was sequenced from the same sample in a study of cytotoxic CD8 clonotypes in ibrutinib-treated CLL (dated by TCRdb to 2020 to 2022). Library prep was done by the immunoSEQ multiplex PCR assay. TCRdb's version of the immuneACCESS table is confined to in-frame rearrangements and falls short of the full clone set. An unresolved V gene accounts for under half of the shortfall where checked; the remainder is of unknown origin. The sample data list tens of thousands of clones, and 45% to 70% of these were observed just once. 20% of the sample is taken by the ten largest. The sample's time point label, decoded: approximately 2 years on ibrutinib. This sample comprised PBMCs, obtained after 24 months of ibrutinib treatment. Every receptor here comes from a human donor with chronic lymphocytic leukemia.

This clone was counted a few times. J is TRBJ1-1 and V is TRBV5-1; no definite D call. CDR3 length: 15 residues. Between the trimmed V and J ends, which lost 4 bases and 2 bases, there was a span of 15 bases. The germline V gene encodes CDR1 SGHRS and CDR2 YFSETQ. The CDR3 region is CASSLQIMSNTEAFF. The CDR3 nucleotides read TGCGCCAGCAGCCTTCAAATTATGAGTAACACTGAAGCTTTCTTT. The whole variable domain, filled in from reference TRBV5-1 and TRBJ1-1, reads KAGVTQTPRYLIKTRGQQVTLSCSPISGHRSVSWYQQTPGQGLQFLFEYFSETQRNKGNFPGRFSGRQFSNSRSEMNVSTLELGDSALYLCASSLQIMSNTEAFFGQGTRLTVV.

The chain carries TRBV7-7 and TRBJ2-3; D is possibly TRBD1 (6 bases). Germline V lookup: CDR1 SSHAT, CDR2 FNYEAQ (reference sequence). V gave up 0 bases and J gave up 5 bases, with 6 bases separating them. The CDR3 runs 13 residues. The DNA for the CDR3 is TGTGCCAGCAGCTTAGCAGGGGGAGATACGCAGTATTTT. This gives the protein CASSLAGGDTQYF.

V and J are TRBV6-6 and TRBJ2-7; no clear D. This CDR3 is built from 11 residues. Deletions cut 0 bases from V and 6 bases from J, with 3 bases between. The germline V gene encodes CDR1 MNHNY and CDR2 SVGAGI (reference sequence). CDR3 residues: CASSYSSEQYV. The DNA of the CDR3 is TGTGCCAGCAGTTACTCCAGCGAGCAGTACGTC.

This clone was seen ten or more times. The rearrangement links TRBV9 to TRBJ2-7; perhaps TRBD1 as D (6 bases). This CDR3 comprises 15 residues. V dropped 3 bases and J dropped 3 bases, with 16 bases sitting between them. The V gene's germline CDR1 is SGDLS and CDR2 YYNGEE. The CDR3 here is CASSGGAAGDYEQYF. CDR3 DNA sequence: TGTGCCAGCAGCGGGGGTGCGGCAGGGGACTACGAGCAGTACTTC.

The chain combines TRBV20-1 with TRBJ2-5, with no clear D. CDR1 and CDR2 from the germline V gene are DFQATT and SNEGSKA (reference sequence). The V and J ends lost 5 bases and 5 bases respectively, with 6 bases between them. This CDR3 spans 10 amino acids. The CDR3, as DNA: TGCAGTGCTCGCAGGGAGACCCAGTACTTC. Encoded protein: CSARRETQYF.

V is TRBV27 and J is TRBJ2-1; D is perhaps TRBD1 or TRBD2 (5 bases each). CDR1 is MNHEY, CDR2 SMNVEV, per germline (reference sequence). V lost 3 bases to trimming and J lost 0 bases, with 12 bases between them. The CDR3 has 16 amino acids. As DNA, the CDR3 is TGTGCCAGCAGTTTTGGGGGATCAAACTCCTACAATGAGCAGTTCTTC. Residues: CASSFGGSNSYNEQFF.

The chain is built from TRBV6-5 and TRBJ1-5, with 10 nucleotides matching TRBD1. The ends lost 0 bases at V and 7 bases at J; junction bases unmatched: 3. The germline CDR1 and CDR2 sequences are MNHEY and SVGAGI. The CDR3 is 15 amino acids. The CDR3 protein is CASSYSGQGGQPQHF. CDR3 nucleotides: TGTGCCAGCAGTTACTCCGGACAGGGGGGCCAGCCCCAGCATTTT.

The V call is TRBV25-1, the J call TRBJ2-2; TRBD1 matches at 8 bases. The CDR3 is made up of 15 amino acids. Germline V lookup: CDR1 MGHDK, CDR2 SYGVNS. Trimming cost V 2 bases and J 7 bases; bases outside gene matches: 6. The CDR3, as DNA: TGTGCCAGCAGTGAACAGGGGGCGCGTGTCGGGGAGCTGTTTTTT. Translated: CASSEQGARVGELFF.

This clone is a singleton in its sample. The CDR3, as DNA: TGTGCCAGCAGTGAAGCTCTCGGGGGGATCTACGAGCAGTACTTC. This sequence encodes CASSEALGGIYEQYF. The V and J genes are TRBV6-1 and TRBJ2-7; 7 nucleotides line up with TRBD2. This CDR3 contains 15 residues. Germline CDR1 and CDR2: MNHNS and SASEGT. V was clipped by 0 bases and J by 3 bases; unmatched bases: 5.

The genes are TRBV25-1 and TRBJ1-1; no definite D call. Germline CDR1 MGHDK, CDR2 SYGVNS. This CDR3 spans 14 amino acids. Trimming cost V 1 base and J 5 bases, with 11 bases left between them. DNA for the CDR3: TGTGCCAGCAGTGAATGGGGATCGGGAACTGAAGCTTTCTTT. Its translation: CASSEWGSGTEAFF.

Turning to this clone: Compared with germline, one end of the junction differs, possibly owing to a read error. V and J are TRBV23-1 and TRBJ2-7; TRBD1 agrees at 7 bases. TRBV23-1 is given ORF status, its function remaining uncertain. The CDR3 length is 14 residues. In DNA, the CDR3 is TGCGCCAGCAGTCAATCAACCCACCCCGGGACAGACTCCTTC. This sequence encodes CASSQSTHPGTDSF.

In its sample, this clone was seen a few times. The chain's CDR3 is CASSSLPGRGYEQYF. The CDR3 DNA sequence: TGTGCCAGCAGCTCCCTCCCGGGACGAGGCTACGAGCAGTACTTC. V is TRBV7-2 and J is TRBJ2-7; D may match TRBD1 or TRBD2 (5 bases each). The CDR3 consists of 15 residues. Germline V CDR1 and CDR2: SGHTA, FQGNSA. V gave up 4 bases and J gave up 3 bases, with 16 bases separating them.

This clone showed up just a few times. The chain employs TRBV19 and TRBJ2-3; 8 nucleotides match TRBD1. V shed 5 bases, J shed 5 bases, and the junction held 3 bases outside the gene matches. Germline lookup yields CDR1 LNHDA and CDR2 SQIVND (reference sequence). CDR3 length: 13 amino acids. CDR3 DNA sequence: TGTGCCAGTAGTGGGACAGGAGGAGATACGCAGTATTTT. This gives the protein CASSGTGGDTQYF.

This chain links TRBV28 with TRBJ1-2; 7 bases map to TRBD1. The V and J ends lost 3 bases and 4 bases, in that order; junction bases with no gene match: 2. CDR3 length: 13 residues. Germline loops: CDR1 MDHEN, CDR2 SYDVKM. The CDR3 region is CASSFDRAYGYTF. The CDR3 DNA reads TGTGCCAGCAGTTTTGACAGGGCCTATGGCTACACCTTC.

The chain joins TRBV19 to TRBJ1-6; TRBD1 matches 8 bases. The CDR3 length is 18 residues. V dropped 0 bases and J dropped 5; count of bases not matched to a gene: 9. The germline V gene has CDR1 LNHDA and CDR2 SQIVND (reference sequence). This CDR3 reads CASSIDRQGARNNSPLHF. The CDR3 bases are TGTGCCAGTAGTATAGACCGGCAGGGGGCGCGGAATAATTCACCCCTCCACTTT.

The chain carries TRBV6-1 and TRBJ1-6; D might be TRBD1 (5 bases). Trimming pared 1 base from V and 10 bases from J, leaving 14 bases between. The germline V gene has CDR1 MNHNS and CDR2 SASEGT. The CDR3 contains 15 residues. The CDR3 region has the DNA TGTGCCAGCAGTGAAGGGTGGGTTGGGGGATCACCCCTCCACTTT. Protein product: CASSEGWVGGSPLHF.

The chain has TRBV5-4 and TRBJ2-3; possible D gene TRBD1, 6 bases. Trimming removed 0 bases at V and 3 bases at J, with 17 bases between. Germline V lookup: CDR1 SGHNT, CDR2 YYREEE (reference sequence). CDR3 length equals 17 residues. CDR3: CASSLGMTGRGTDTQYF. The CDR3, as DNA: TGTGCCAGCAGCTTGGGGATGACAGGCCGAGGGACAGATACGCAGTATTTT.

This sequence joins TRBV7-9 and TRBJ2-1; 8 nucleotides agree with TRBD1. Per germline, CDR1 SEHNR and CDR2 FQNEAQ (reference sequence). V shed 0 bases and J 4 bases; nucleotides not matched to a gene: 5. This CDR3 spans 16 amino acids. CDR3 bases: TGTGCCAGCAGCTTAGCCCCCGGACAGGGATACAATGAGCAGTTCTTC. As protein: CASSLAPGQGYNEQFF.

V and J are TRBV5-5 and TRBJ2-3; TRBD2 matches 13 bases. Losses at the gene ends were 4 bases for V and 2 bases for J; bases not matched to a gene: 10. CDR1 is SGHKS, CDR2 YYEKEE, per germline (reference sequence). The CDR3 is made up of 18 amino acids. The CDR3 bases are TGTGCCAGCAGCCTGCGGCCGACTAGCGGGAGGCCCACAGATACGCAGTATTTT. It specifies CASSLRPTSGRPTDTQYF.

This chain uses TRBV7-9 with TRBJ2-7; D is perhaps TRBD2 (5 bases). CDR1 and CDR2 (germline): SEHNR, FQNEAQ (reference sequence). With 4 bases removed from V and 3 bases from J, the gap between germline ends came to 16 bases. The CDR3 spans 15 residues. The CDR3 protein is CASSSTGFANYEQYV. The CDR3 DNA follows: TGTGCCAGCAGCTCAACGGGGTTTGCAAACTACGAGCAGTACGTC.

CDR3 residues: CASRGEGQGWSGANVLTF. The CDR3 DNA follows: TGTGCCAGCAGGGGTGAGGGACAGGGGTGGTCTGGGGCCAACGTCCTGACTTTC. V gene TRBV21-1 combines with J gene TRBJ2-6; the table gives TRBD1 as D, unverified against the DNA. TRBV21-1 is a listed pseudogene. There are 18 residues in the CDR3.

The chain has TRBV10-3 and TRBJ1-1; unclear D gene. This CDR3 is built from 13 residues. CDR1 is ENHRY and CDR2 is SYGVKD in the germline V gene. The V end lost 9 bases, the J end lost 2 bases, and 13 bases lay between the germline ends. CDR3 in amino acids: CAISLNRNTEAFF. The CDR3 DNA follows: TGTGCCATATCGTTGAACCGAAACACTGAAGCTTTCTTT.

This clone was observed a few times. The chain carries TRBV2 and TRBJ2-2; 10 nucleotides agree with TRBD2. The CDR3 consists of 17 residues. V was pared by 0 bases and J by 4 bases, with 5 bases of the junction left unmatched. Germline CDR1 and CDR2: SNHLY and FYNNEI. The CDR3 DNA follows: TGTGCCAGCAGTGAAGCCCCACTAGCGGGGCTCACCGGGGAGCTGTTTTTT. Amino acids: CASSEAPLAGLTGELFF.

This clone has more than one count but fewer than ten. J is TRBJ2-1 and V is TRBV7-9, with 9 bases lining up with TRBD1. CDR1 and CDR2 from the germline V gene are SEHNR and FQNEAQ (reference sequence). This CDR3 is 15 amino acids long. Germline trimming cut 5 bases from V and 5 bases from J; bases unmatched to any gene: 7. DNA of the CDR3: TGTGCCAGCAGCATTACAGGGGGCAGGGACAATGAGCAGTTCTTC. This sequence encodes CASSITGGRDNEQFF.

The J gene is TRBJ1-4, the V gene TRBV2; tentative D call: TRBD1 (6 bases). Germline V lookup: CDR1 SNHLY, CDR2 FYNNEI. V lost 6 bases and J lost 8, with 16 bases in between. The CDR3 sequence is 14 residues long. The CDR3 spells CASRRGRGEEKLFF. The CDR3 DNA is TGTGCCAGCAGGCGGGGCAGGGGAGAGGAAAAACTGTTTTTT.

This clone was counted only a few times. The chain uses TRBV5-1 and TRBJ1-6; no definite D call. The germline CDR1 and CDR2 sequences are SGHRS and YFSETQ. The CDR3 spans 15 residues. V lost 2 bases and J 4 bases, leaving 10 bases between the germline ends. DNA of the CDR3: TGCGCCAGCAGCTTTTTGCCGGAATATAATTCACCCCTCCACTTT. Residues: CASSFLPEYNSPLHF.

The chain recombines TRBV6-5 with TRBJ2-2; D assignment may be TRBD1 or TRBD2 (5 bases each). CDR3 length: 15 amino acids. V lost 8 bases and J lost 6, with 19 bases in between. Germline CDR1 and CDR2: MNHEY and SVGAGI. Written as DNA, the CDR3 is TGTGCCAGCCGGAAACCAAACGGGGCGTCCGGGGAGCTGTTTTTT. It translates to CASRKPNGASGELFF.